This TCR beta chain is drawn from a study of blood T cell repertoires in COVID-19. Study-wide background: Samples taken during acute and convalescent COVID-19 were collected in the United States, Italy and Spain. T cells, B-cell-depleted T cells, or PBMCs provided the cDNA or gDNA that served as material.

The CDR3 extends over 15 amino acids. The germline gives CDR1 LGHNA, CDR2 YNFKEQ. Trimming cost V 1 base and J 12 bases, with 16 bases left between them. Only in-frame clones appear in the TCRdb table, and some are missing; sequencing was by immunoSEQ multiplex PCR. The sample includes tens of thousands of clones, about 73% seen only once; the top ten take roughly a third. Material: peripheral blood. V gene TRBV4-2 combines with J gene TRBJ1-6; D possibly corresponds to TRBD1 (5 bases). This TCR came from a woman in her 70s with acute or convalescent COVID-19. CDR3 DNA: TGTGCCAGCAGCCAAGCCGCCGGGACGGAGGGACCCCTCCACTTT. Amino acid sequence: CASSQAAGTEGPLHF.